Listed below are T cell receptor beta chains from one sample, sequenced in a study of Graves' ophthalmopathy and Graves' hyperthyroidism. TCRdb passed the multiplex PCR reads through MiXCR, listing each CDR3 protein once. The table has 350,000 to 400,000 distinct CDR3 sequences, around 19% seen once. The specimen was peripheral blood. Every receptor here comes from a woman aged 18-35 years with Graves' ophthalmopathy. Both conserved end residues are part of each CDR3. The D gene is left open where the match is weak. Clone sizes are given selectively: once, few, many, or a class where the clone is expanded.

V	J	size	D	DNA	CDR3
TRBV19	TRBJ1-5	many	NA	TGTGCCAGTAGTATTGGTGTCGGTCAGCCCCAGCATTTT	CASSIGVGQPQHF
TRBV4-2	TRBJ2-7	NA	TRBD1	TGTGCCAGCAGCCCCACGGACAGGGGGTCCGCCTACGAGCAGTACTTC	CASSPTDRGSAYEQYF
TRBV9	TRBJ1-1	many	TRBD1	TGTGCCAGCAGCGTAGTCGGTTCAGGGGGCACTGAAGCTTTCTTT	CASSVVGSGGTEAFF
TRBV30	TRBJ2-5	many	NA	TGTGCCTGGAAAAGAGGGGGTAGAAGTCAAGAGACCCAGTACTTC	CAWKRGGRSQETQYF
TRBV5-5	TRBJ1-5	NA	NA	TGTGCCAGCAGCTTGAGGGAGGGCAATCAGCCCCAGCATTTT	CASSLREGNQPQHF
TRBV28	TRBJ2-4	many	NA	TGTGCCAGCACCCCTACGGCCGAAAACATTCAGTACTTC	CASTPTAENIQYF
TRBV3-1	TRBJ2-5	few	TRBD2	TGTGCCAGCAGCCATTGGGGGGGAGGGACCCAGTACTTC	CASSHWGGGTQYF
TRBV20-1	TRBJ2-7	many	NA	TGCAGTGCTAGTGGAGTCCTACGAGGAGAGCAGTACTTC	CSASGVLRGEQYF
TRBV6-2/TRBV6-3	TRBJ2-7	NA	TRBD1	TGTGCCAGCACTGACAGGGCAGAGAACTACGAGCAGTACTTC	CASTDRAENYEQYF
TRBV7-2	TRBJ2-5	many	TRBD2	TGTGCCAGCAGCTTCCGGACTAGCGGGAGGACGGAGACCCAGTACTTC	CASSFRTSGRTETQYF
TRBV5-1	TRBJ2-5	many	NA	TGCGCCAGCCGGGACTCCCTCCAAGAGACCCAGTACTTC	CASRDSLQETQYF
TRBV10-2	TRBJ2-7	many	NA	TGCGCCAGCAGTGATAAAGGGTTTTCCTACGAGCAGTACTTC	CASSDKGFSYEQYF
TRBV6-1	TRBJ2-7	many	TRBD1	TGTGCCAGCGGTCGGACAGGCTCCTACGAGCAGTACTTC	CASGRTGSYEQYF
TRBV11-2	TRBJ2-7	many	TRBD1	TGTGCCAGCAGTTTCACAGGGGTCGAGCAGTACTTC	CASSFTGVEQYF
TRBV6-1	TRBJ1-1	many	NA	TGTGCCAGCAGTGAAATCCCCCGTATGAACACTGAAGCTTTCTTT	CASSEIPRMNTEAFF
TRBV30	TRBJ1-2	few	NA	TGTGCCTGGAGTGATGGGGGCGTTTATGGCTACACCTTC	CAWSDGGVYGYTF
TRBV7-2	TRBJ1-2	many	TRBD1	TGTGCCAGCAGCTACCGGGACAGGGACACCTATGGCTACACCTTC	CASSYRDRDTYGYTF
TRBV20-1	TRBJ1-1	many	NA	TGCAGTGCCACCCCGTACACTGAAGCTTTCTTT	CSATPYTEAFF
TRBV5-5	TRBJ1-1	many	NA	TGTGCCAGCAGCTGGGTCCCTGAAGCTTTCTTT	CASSWVPEAFF
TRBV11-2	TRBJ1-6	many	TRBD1	TGTGCCAGCAGCTTAACTGACAGGGGTTTGTCACCCCTCCACTTT	CASSLTDRGLSPLHF
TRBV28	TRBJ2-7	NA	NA	TGTGCCAGCAGTTTAGCCCGGGACGAGCAGTACTTC	CASSLARDEQYF
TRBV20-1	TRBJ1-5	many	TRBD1	TGCAGTGCTAAGACAGGGGGCAATCAGCCCCAGCATTTT	CSAKTGGNQPQHF
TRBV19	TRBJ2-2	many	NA	TGTGCCAGTACGAACGGGGCCCCCCCCGGGGAGCTGTTTTTT	CASTNGAPPGELFF
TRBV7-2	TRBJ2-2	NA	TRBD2	TGTGCCAGCAGACGTCTAGCGGCGGGGGAGCTGTTTTTT	CASRRLAAGELFF
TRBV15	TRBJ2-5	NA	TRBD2	TGTGCCACCAGCAGAGATGGGGGGACTAGCGGGAGGGCCCAGTACTTC	CATSRDGGTSGRAQYF
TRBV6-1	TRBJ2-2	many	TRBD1	TGTGCCAGCACCCCGACACAGGGGGCAGCCGGGGAGCTGTTTTTT	CASTPTQGAAGELFF
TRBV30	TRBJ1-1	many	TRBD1	TGTGCCTGGACCCGACAGGGTAGAACTGAAGCTTTCTTT	CAWTRQGRTEAFF